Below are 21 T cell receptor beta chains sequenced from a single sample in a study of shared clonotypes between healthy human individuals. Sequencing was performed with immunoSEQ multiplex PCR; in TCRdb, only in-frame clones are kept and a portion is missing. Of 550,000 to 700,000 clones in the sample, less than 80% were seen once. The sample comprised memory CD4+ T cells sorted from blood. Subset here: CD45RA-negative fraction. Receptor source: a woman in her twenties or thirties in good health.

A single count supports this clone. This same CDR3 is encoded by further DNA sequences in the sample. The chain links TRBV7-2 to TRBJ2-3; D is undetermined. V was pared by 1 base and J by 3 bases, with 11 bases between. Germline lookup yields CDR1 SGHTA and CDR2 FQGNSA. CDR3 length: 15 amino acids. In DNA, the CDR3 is TGTGCCAGCAGCTTAGGGCACCCCTCGACAGATACGCAGTATTTT. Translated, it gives CASSLGHPSTDTQYF.

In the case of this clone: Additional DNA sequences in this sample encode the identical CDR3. The CDR3 DNA reads as TGTGCCAGTAGTACACAGGGGGCAGGTAATCAGCCCCAGCATTTT. Amino acids: CASSTQGAGNQPQHF. The rearrangement joins TRBV19 to TRBJ1-5, with TRBD1 matching over 9 bases. Losses at the gene ends were 4 bases for V and 4 bases for J; bases not matched to a gene: 5. The CDR3 covers 15 residues. CDR1 LNHDA and CDR2 SQIVND come from the germline V gene (reference sequence).

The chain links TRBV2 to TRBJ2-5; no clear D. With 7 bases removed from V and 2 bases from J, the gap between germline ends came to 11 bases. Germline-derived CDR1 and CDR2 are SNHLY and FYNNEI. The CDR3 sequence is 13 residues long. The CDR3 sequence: CASNLVKQETQYF. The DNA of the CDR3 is TGTGCCAGCAACTTGGTGAAACAAGAGACCCAGTACTTC. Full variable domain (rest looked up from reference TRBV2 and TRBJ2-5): EPEVTQTPSHQVTQMGQEVILRCVPISNHLYFYWYRQILGQKVEFLVSFYNNEISEKSEIFDDQFSVERPDGSNFTLKIRSTKLEDSAMYFCASNLVKQETQYFGPGTRLLVL.

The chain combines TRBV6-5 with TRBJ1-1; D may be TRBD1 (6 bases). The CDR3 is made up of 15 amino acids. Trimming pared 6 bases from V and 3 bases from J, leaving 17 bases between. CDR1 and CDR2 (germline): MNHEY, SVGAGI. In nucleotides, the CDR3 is TGTGCCAGCAGGGAAATACAGGGAGGATACACTGAAGCTTTCTTT. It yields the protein CASREIQGGYTEAFF.

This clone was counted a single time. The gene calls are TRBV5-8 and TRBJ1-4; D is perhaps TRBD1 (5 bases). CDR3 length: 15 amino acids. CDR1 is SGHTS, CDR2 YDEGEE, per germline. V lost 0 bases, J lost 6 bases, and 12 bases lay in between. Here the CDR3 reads CASSLAGRLHEKLFF. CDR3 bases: TGTGCCAGCAGCTTGGCGGGGCGGCTCCATGAAAAACTGTTTTTT.

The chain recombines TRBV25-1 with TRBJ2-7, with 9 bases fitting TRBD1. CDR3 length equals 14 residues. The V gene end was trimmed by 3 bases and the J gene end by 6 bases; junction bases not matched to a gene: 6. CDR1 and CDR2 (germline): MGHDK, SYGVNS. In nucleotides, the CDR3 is TGTGCCAGCAGTGACACCGGGACAGGGTCCGAGCAGTACTTC. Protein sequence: CASSDTGTGSEQYF.

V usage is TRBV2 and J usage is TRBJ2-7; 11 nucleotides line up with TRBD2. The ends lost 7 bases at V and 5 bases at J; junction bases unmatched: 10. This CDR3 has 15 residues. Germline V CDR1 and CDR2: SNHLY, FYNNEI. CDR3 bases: TGTGCCAGCAAAAAACTAGCGGGAGCGGGGGACGAGCAGTACTTC. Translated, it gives CASKKLAGAGDEQYF.

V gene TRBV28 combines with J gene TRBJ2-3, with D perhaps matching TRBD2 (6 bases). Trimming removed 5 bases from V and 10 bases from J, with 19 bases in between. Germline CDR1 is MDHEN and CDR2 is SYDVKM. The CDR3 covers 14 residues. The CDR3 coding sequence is TGTGCCAGCAGTGCGGGGTCCTTGGCAGGTGCGCAGTATTTT. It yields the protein CASSAGSLAGAQYF. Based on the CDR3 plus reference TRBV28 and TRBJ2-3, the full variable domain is DVKVTQSSRYLVKRTGEKVFLECVQDMDHENMFWYRQDPGLGLRLIYFSYDVKMKEKGDIPEGYSVSREKKERFSLILESASTNQTSMYLCASSAGSLAGAQYFGPGTRLTVL.

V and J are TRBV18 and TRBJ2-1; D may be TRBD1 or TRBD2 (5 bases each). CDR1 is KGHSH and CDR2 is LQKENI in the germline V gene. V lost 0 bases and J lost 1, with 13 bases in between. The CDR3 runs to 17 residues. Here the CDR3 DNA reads TGTGCCAGCTCACCACCGAGGGGAACTAATTCCTACAATGAGCAGTTCTTC. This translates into CASSPPRGTNSYNEQFF.

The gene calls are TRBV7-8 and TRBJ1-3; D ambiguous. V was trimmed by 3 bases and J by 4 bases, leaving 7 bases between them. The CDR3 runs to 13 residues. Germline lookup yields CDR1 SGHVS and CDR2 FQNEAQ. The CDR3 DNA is TGTGCCAGCAGCTTTGCGGGGGGAAACACCATATATTTT. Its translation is CASSFAGGNTIYF.

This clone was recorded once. CDR3 amino acids: CASSSSRDPQSSGNTIYF. The CDR3 nucleotides are TGTGCCAGCAGTTCCTCCCGGGACCCTCAGAGCTCTGGAAACACCATATATTTT. V and J are TRBV28 and TRBJ1-3, with a weak D call TRBD1 (5 bases). This CDR3 region has 18 residues. CDR1 is MDHEN and CDR2 is SYDVKM in the germline V gene. The V end lost 4 bases, the J end lost 0 bases, and 19 bases lay between the germline ends.

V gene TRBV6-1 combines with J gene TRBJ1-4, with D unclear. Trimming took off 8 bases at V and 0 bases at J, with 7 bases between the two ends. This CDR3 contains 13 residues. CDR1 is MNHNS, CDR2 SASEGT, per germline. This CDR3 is CASARTTNEKLFF. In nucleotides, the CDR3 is TGTGCCAGCGCCCGAACAACTAATGAAAAACTGTTTTTT.

The CDR3 region is CASSGQREADTQYF. CDR3 nucleotide sequence: TGTGCCAGCAGTGGGCAGCGGGAGGCGGATACGCAGTATTTT. J is TRBJ2-3 and V is TRBV25-1; TRBD2 matches at 9 bases. V lost 4 bases and J lost 6; bases outside the gene matches: 5. The germline CDR1 and CDR2 sequences are MGHDK and SYGVNS. This CDR3 has 14 residues.

The CDR3: CASSFKDGLAGGEQYF. Here the CDR3 DNA reads TGCGCCAGCAGCTTTAAAGATGGACTAGCGGGAGGCGAGCAGTACTTC. The rearrangement joins TRBV5-1 to TRBJ2-7, with 14 bases aligning to TRBD2. Germline loops: CDR1 SGHRS, CDR2 YFSETQ. J was trimmed by 6 bases and V by 2 bases; bases with no gene match: 7. CDR3 length: 16 amino acids.

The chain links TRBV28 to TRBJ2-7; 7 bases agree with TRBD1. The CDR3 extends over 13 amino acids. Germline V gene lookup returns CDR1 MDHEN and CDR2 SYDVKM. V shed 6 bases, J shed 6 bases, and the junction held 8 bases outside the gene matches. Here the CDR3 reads CASRPGQRREQYF. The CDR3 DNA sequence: TGTGCCAGCAGGCCGGGACAGAGACGCGAGCAGTACTTC.

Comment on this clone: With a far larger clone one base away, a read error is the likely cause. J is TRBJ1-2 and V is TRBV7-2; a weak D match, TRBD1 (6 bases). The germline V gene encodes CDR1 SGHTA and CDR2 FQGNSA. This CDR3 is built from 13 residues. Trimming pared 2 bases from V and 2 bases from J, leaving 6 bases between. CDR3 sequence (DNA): TGTGCCAGCAGCTTACAGGGGAACTATGGCTACACCTTC. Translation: CASSLQGNYGYTF.

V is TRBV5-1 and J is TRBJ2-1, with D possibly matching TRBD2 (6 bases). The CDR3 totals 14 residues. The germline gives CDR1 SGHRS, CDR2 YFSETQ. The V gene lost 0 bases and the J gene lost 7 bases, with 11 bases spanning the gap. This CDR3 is CASSLGLEANEQFF. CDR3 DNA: TGCGCCAGCAGCTTGGGACTAGAGGCGAATGAGCAGTTCTTC.

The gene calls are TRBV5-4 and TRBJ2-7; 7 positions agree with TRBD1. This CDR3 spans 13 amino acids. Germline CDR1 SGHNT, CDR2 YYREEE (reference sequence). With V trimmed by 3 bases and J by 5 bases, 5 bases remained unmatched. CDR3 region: CASSSDRDDEQYF. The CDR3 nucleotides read TGTGCCAGCAGCTCCGACAGGGACGACGAGCAGTACTTC.

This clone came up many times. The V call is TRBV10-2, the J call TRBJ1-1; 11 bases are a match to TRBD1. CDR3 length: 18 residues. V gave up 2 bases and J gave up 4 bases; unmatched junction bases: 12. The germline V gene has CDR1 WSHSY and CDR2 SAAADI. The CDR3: CASSELKLRTGGRTEAFF. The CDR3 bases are TGCGCCAGCAGTGAGCTCAAGCTTCGGACAGGGGGCCGCACTGAAGCTTTCTTT.

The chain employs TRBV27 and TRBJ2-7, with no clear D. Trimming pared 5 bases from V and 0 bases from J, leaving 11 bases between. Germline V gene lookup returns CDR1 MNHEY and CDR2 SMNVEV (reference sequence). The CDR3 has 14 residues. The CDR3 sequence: CASSPESYSYEQYF. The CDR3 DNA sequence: TGTGCCAGCAGTCCCGAATCTTACTCCTACGAGCAGTACTTC.

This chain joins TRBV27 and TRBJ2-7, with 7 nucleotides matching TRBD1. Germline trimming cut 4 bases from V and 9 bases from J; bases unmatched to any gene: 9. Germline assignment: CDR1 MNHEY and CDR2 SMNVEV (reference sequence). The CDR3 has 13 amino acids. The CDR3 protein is CASSSVDRAAQYF. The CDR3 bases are TGTGCCAGCAGTTCAGTAGACAGGGCGGCGCAGTACTTC.